Listed here are 21 T cell receptor beta chains from one sample, sequenced in a study of cytomegalovirus exposure and HLA in healthy donors. The PCR used 60 Vbeta and 13 Jbeta primers. Assay used: immunoSEQ multiplex PCR; TCRdb lists only in-frame clones, some missing. This sample carries 100,000 to 150,000 clones, around 80% of them seen once, and the ten largest clones take approximately 10%. Sequenced: PBMCs. The origin of the receptors is a man in his thirties or forties in good health and CMV-seropositive.

The chain has TRBV13 and TRBJ2-3; 8 bases are shared with TRBD1. The germline V gene encodes CDR1 PRHDT and CDR2 FYEKMQ (reference sequence). The junction had 5 bases not matched to a gene; V was cut back by 5 bases and J by 1 base. The length of the CDR3 is 15 residues. In DNA, the CDR3 is TGTGCCAGCAGCCCTCGGACAGGGCGCACAGATACGCAGTATTTT. Translating gives CASSPRTGRTDTQYF.

The J gene is TRBJ2-7, the V gene TRBV7-9; 7 bases fit TRBD1. V lost 6 bases, J lost 6 bases, and 11 bases stayed unmatched. The CDR3 spans 14 residues. Germline V gene data show CDR1 as SEHNR and CDR2 as FQNEAQ (reference sequence). CDR3 region: CASRAQGSKGEQYF. DNA of the CDR3: TGTGCCAGCAGGGCACAGGGGAGTAAGGGCGAGCAGTACTTC.

The sample holds one count of this clone. One end of the junction fails to match germline, which may point to a read error. Other DNA sequences in this specimen translate into the identical CDR3. J is TRBJ2-6 and V is TRBV27; 8 bases line up with TRBD1. Looked up from germline, CDR1 is MNHEY and CDR2 is SMNVEV (reference sequence). This CDR3 has 18 residues. The CDR3 DNA reads as TGTGCCAGCAGTTTATCCGTCAGGGGGCGACGAGGGGCCAACGTCCTGACTTTT. Amino acids: CASSLSVRGRRGANVLTF.

The CDR3, as DNA: TGCGCCAGCAGCTTGGGGGGTCAACAGGGGCGTTACGGCTACACCTTC. It specifies CASSLGGQQGRYGYTF. The chain uses TRBV5-1 and TRBJ1-2; TRBD1 aligns across 7 bases. CDR1 SGHRS and CDR2 YFSETQ come from the germline V gene. This CDR3 has 16 residues. With V trimmed by 0 bases and J by 8 bases, 13 bases remained unmatched.

The V and J genes are TRBV4-3 and TRBJ2-1, with D perhaps TRBD2 (7 bases). The germline CDR1 and CDR2 sequences are LGHNA and YSLEER. The CDR3 is made up of 14 amino acids. The V and J ends lost 5 bases and 2 bases respectively, with 10 bases between them. CDR3 sequence: CASSEGGAYNEQFF. The CDR3 DNA is TGCGCCAGCAGCGAGGGGGGGGCCTACAATGAGCAGTTCTTC.

V usage is TRBV19 and J usage is TRBJ1-2, with a tentative D call TRBD1 (5 bases). The CDR3 runs to 15 residues. V lost 6 bases and J lost 4, with 18 bases in between. CDR1 and CDR2 (germline): LNHDA, SQIVND (reference sequence). The CDR3 region has the DNA TGTGCCAGTAGCCCGGAAGCAGGGTCGGGCTATGGCTACACCTTC. Translated: CASSPEAGSGYGYTF.

The chain has TRBV19 and TRBJ1-2; D is possibly TRBD1 (5 bases). The V gene lost 5 bases and the J gene lost 4 bases, with 14 bases spanning the gap. Germline CDR1 reads LNHDA; CDR2 reads SQIVND (reference sequence). The CDR3 consists of 14 residues. The CDR3 sequence: CASSPQWQGYGYTF. The CDR3 coding sequence is TGTGCCAGTAGTCCCCAGTGGCAGGGCTATGGCTACACCTTC.

The rearrangement uses TRBV27 and TRBJ2-7, with 9 bases identical to TRBD2. With V trimmed by 5 bases and J by 6 bases, 8 bases remained unmatched. This CDR3 is built from 14 residues. Germline V gene lookup returns CDR1 MNHEY and CDR2 SMNVEV (reference sequence). The CDR3: CASSPSSGTREQYF. The CDR3 DNA follows: TGTGCCAGCAGTCCGTCTAGCGGGACACGCGAGCAGTACTTC.

The chain is built from TRBV6-5 and TRBJ1-2, with D hard to call. V was pared by 4 bases and J by 3 bases, with 15 bases between. CDR1 MNHEY and CDR2 SVGAGI come from the germline V gene. The CDR3 is 15 amino acids. The CDR3 DNA reads TGTGCCAGCAGTTTATACCGGGAAAATGACTATGGCTACACCTTC. It translates to CASSLYRENDYGYTF.

This rearrangement joins TRBV27 to TRBJ1-1, with TRBD1 identical over 8 bases. This CDR3 comprises 15 residues. With V trimmed by 4 bases and J by 4 bases, 8 bases remained unmatched. Germline CDR1 MNHEY, CDR2 SMNVEV (reference sequence). The CDR3 is CASSSGQVLGTEAFF. The CDR3 coding sequence is TGTGCCAGCAGTTCGGGACAGGTTCTTGGCACTGAAGCTTTCTTT.

The chain uses TRBV9 and TRBJ2-1; 10 bases map to TRBD1. Germline V gives CDR1 SGDLS, CDR2 YYNGEE. V shed 2 bases, J shed 4 bases, and the junction held 3 bases outside the gene matches. The CDR3 has 15 amino acids. In DNA form, the CDR3 reads TGTGCCAGCAGCGTTGTGGGACAGGGGTACAATGAGCAGTTCTTC. It translates to CASSVVGQGYNEQFF.

This sequence joins TRBV2 and TRBJ1-1, with 10 positions matching TRBD1. This CDR3 is 15 amino acids long. The junction had 9 bases not matched to a gene; V was cut back by 7 bases and J by 4 bases. Germline lookup yields CDR1 SNHLY and CDR2 FYNNEI. The CDR3 DNA follows: TGTGCCAGCACTGGACAGGGGGGGTCTAGCACTGAAGCTTTCTTT. It encodes CASTGQGGSSTEAFF.

The rearrangement uses TRBV7-6 and TRBJ1-4; perhaps TRBD1 as D (6 bases). Germline V CDR1 and CDR2: SGHVS, FNYEAQ. The V and J ends lost 2 bases and 6 bases respectively, with 19 bases between them. The CDR3 length is 17 residues. The CDR3 sequence is CASSLSRLQGWDEKLFF. For the CDR3, the DNA is TGTGCCAGCAGCTTAAGCCGACTACAGGGATGGGATGAAAAACTGTTTTTT.

The chain uses TRBV6-1 and TRBJ2-4; D possibly corresponds to TRBD1 (5 bases). This CDR3 is 16 amino acids long. The germline V gene has CDR1 MNHNS and CDR2 SASEGT. V was shortened by 4 bases and J by 0 bases, with 13 bases between the two germline ends. CDR3 sequence (DNA): TGTGCCAGCAGTGGACGACAGAGAATAGCCAAAAACATTCAGTACTTC. This codes for CASSGRQRIAKNIQYF.

Worth noting for this clone: This same CDR3 is encoded by further DNA sequences in the sample. This rearrangement joins TRBV6-4 to TRBJ1-5; tentative D call: TRBD1 (5 bases). Germline V gene lookup returns CDR1 MRHNA and CDR2 SNTAGT. This CDR3 is built from 13 residues. V lost 6 bases and J lost 3, with 9 bases in between. CDR3 coding DNA: TGTGCCAGCAGCAGGGAATTCAATCAGCCCCAGCATTTT. As protein: CASSREFNQPQHF.

The chain recombines TRBV11-2 with TRBJ2-1; D gene unclear. CDR1 and CDR2 (germline): SGHAT, FQNNGV. The V gene lost 1 base and the J gene lost 4 bases, with 5 bases spanning the gap. The CDR3 spans 13 residues. The CDR3 DNA sequence: TGTGCCAGCAGCTTAGCAGCGTACAATGAGCAGTTCTTC. It specifies CASSLAAYNEQFF.

This rearrangement joins TRBV19 to TRBJ2-1, with 8 bases matching TRBD1. V shed 7 bases, J shed 3 bases, and the junction held 5 bases outside the gene matches. CDR3 size: 14 residues. In germline, CDR1 is LNHDA, CDR2 SQIVND (reference sequence). This chain's CDR3 is CASKRQGLYNEQFF. CDR3 DNA: TGTGCCAGTAAAAGACAGGGGCTCTACAATGAGCAGTTCTTC. The entire variable domain, with the rest obtained from reference TRBV19 and TRBJ2-1, is as follows: DGGITQSPKYLFRKEGQNVTLSCEQNLNHDAMYWYRQDPGQGLRLIYYSQIVNDFQKGDIAEGYSVSREKKESFPLTVTSAQKNPTAFYLCASKRQGLYNEQFFGPGTRLTVL.

This rearrangement joins TRBV7-2 to TRBJ2-3; 8 bases map to TRBD1. Looked up from germline, CDR1 is SGHTA and CDR2 is FQGNSA. The CDR3 totals 15 residues. Unmatched junction bases numbered 4, after V lost 3 bases and J lost 2 bases. CDR3 amino acids: CASSLTGADTDTQYF. The CDR3 DNA follows: TGTGCCAGCAGCTTGACAGGGGCGGACACAGATACGCAGTATTTT.

The rearrangement joins TRBV15 to TRBJ1-1; 7 bases line up with TRBD1. Trimming took 3 bases from V and 5 from J; bases not matched to a gene: 21. Germline V gene sequence: CDR1 LNHNV, CDR2 YYDKDF (reference sequence). The CDR3 is 19 amino acids. The CDR3 here is CATSSPPGRGRFLGTEAFF. For the CDR3, the DNA is TGTGCCACCAGCAGCCCCCCCGGAAGGGGGCGTTTTCTGGGGACTGAAGCTTTCTTT.

The DNA of the CDR3 is TGTGCCTGGAGTGTAACAGGTGAAGCTTTCTTT. This gives the protein CAWSVTGEAFF. V is TRBV30 and J is TRBJ1-1; the D gene is possibly TRBD1 (5 bases). The CDR3 has 11 amino acids. The V gene lost 0 bases and the J gene lost 7 bases, with 6 bases spanning the gap. Germline V gene sequence: CDR1 GTSNPN, CDR2 SVGIG (reference sequence).

The chain has TRBV2 and TRBJ2-1; TRBD2 agrees at 12 bases. The CDR3 is 15 amino acids. From germline, CDR1 is SNHLY and CDR2 FYNNEI. V was clipped by 8 bases and J by 1 base; unmatched bases: 3. CDR3 nucleotides: TGTGCCAGCTCTACTAGCGGGAGGTCCTACAATGAGCAGTTCTTC. Translating gives CASSTSGRSYNEQFF.